The present entry profiles one T cell receptor beta chain with its context. The sample is drawn from a study of cytomegalovirus exposure and HLA in healthy donors. The PCR ran on 60 Vbeta and 13 Jbeta primers. Libraries were prepared by immunoSEQ multiplex PCR; TCRdb keeps only in-frame clonotypes and omits some of them. The sample has nearly 110,000 clones; roughly four fifths are singletons. CDR1 and CDR2 (germline): LNHDA, SQIVND (reference sequence). This CDR3 has 18 amino acids. Trimming took 5 bases from V and 5 from J; bases not matched to a gene: 18. The TCR sequence derives from a woman between 45 and 60 years old in good health and CMV-seropositive. Sequencing used PBMCs. The chain joins TRBV19 to TRBJ1-1; 9 positions match TRBD1. The CDR3 sequence: CASSGSGTGLALVTEAFF. In DNA, the CDR3 is TGTGCCAGTAGTGGGAGCGGGACAGGGCTCGCCTTGGTTACTGAAGCTTTCTTT.